This T cell receptor beta chain derives from a study of response to subunit inactivated influenza vaccine. Broader study findings: Authors proposed each seasonal influenza vaccination draws in few new T cells.

The V end was cut by 6 bases, the J end by 9 bases, with 24 bases between. This CDR3 has 16 residues. Germline CDR1 and CDR2: MNHEY and SVGEGT. Using its own MiXCR run on the RT-PCR reads, TCRdb lists one record per CDR3 protein. The table shows about 650,000 distinct CDR3 sequences, with 15% to 18% occurring only once. Comment on this clonotype: No antigen is known for it.

The sequencing here drew on PBMCs from blood, taken 11 to 12 days after vaccination. This TCR was recovered from a man in his fifties or sixties who received an inactivated influenza vaccine. The chain has TRBV6-2 or TRBV6-3 and TRBJ2-1; the D gene is possibly TRBD1 (6 bases). This CDR3 is CASSELGNRVNSEQFF. CDR3 nucleotide sequence: TGTGCCAGCAGCGAGCTGGGAAACAGGGTCAACAGTGAGCAGTTCTTC.